What follows is one T cell receptor beta chain and its context. Other DNA sequences within the sample encode an identical CDR3. The sample comes from a study of blood T cell repertoires in COVID-19. Per the germline V gene, CDR1 is SGDLS and CDR2 is YYNGEE. The CDR3 extends over 13 amino acids. Trimming cost V 3 bases and J 3 bases, with 9 bases left between them. Source study methods: Scientists estimated how many nucleated cells there were by amplifying reference gene primers. Data came from immunoSEQ multiplex PCR; TCRdb stores just in-frame clones and leaves some out. The D gene and trimming were derived from the DNA, and the V and J assignments and clone size from that table. The data show about 370,000 clones, 89% seen once.

The rearrangement joins TRBV9 to TRBJ1-2, with D perhaps TRBD1 (5 bases). This TCR derives from a woman in her thirties with COVID-19, enrolled during active disease. Specimen: peripheral blood. The CDR3 DNA reads as TGTGCCAGCAGCGCGGGCAGGGACTATGGCTACACCTTC. Protein sequence: CASSAGRDYGYTF. The variable domain in full, completed from reference TRBV9 and TRBJ1-2, reads DSGVTQTPKHLITATGQRVTLRCSPRSGDLSVYWYQQSLDQGLQFLIQYYNGEERAKGNILERFSAQQFPDLHSELNLSSLELGDSALYFCASSAGRDYGYTFGSGTRLTVV.